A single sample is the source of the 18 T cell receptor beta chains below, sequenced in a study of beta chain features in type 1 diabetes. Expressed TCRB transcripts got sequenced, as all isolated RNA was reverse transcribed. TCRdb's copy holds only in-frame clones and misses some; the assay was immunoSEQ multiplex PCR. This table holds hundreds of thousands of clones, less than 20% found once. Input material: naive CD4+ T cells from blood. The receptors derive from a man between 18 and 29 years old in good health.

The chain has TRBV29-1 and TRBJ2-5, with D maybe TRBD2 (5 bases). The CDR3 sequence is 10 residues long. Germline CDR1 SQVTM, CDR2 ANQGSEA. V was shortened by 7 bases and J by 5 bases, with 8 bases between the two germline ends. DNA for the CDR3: TGCAGCGCCGGCGGGGAGACCCAGTACTTC. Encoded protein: CSAGGETQYF.

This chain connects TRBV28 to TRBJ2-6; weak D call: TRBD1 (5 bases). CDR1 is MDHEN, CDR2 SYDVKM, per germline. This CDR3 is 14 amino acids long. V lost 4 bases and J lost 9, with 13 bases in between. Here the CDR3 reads CASSSPRVGNVLTF. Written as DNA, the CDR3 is TGTGCCAGCAGTTCCCCCAGGGTAGGCAACGTCCTGACTTTC. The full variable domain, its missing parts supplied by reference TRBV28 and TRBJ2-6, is DVKVTQSSRYLVKRTGEKVFLECVQDMDHENMFWYRQDPGLGLRLIYFSYDVKMKEKGDIPEGYSVSREKKERFSLILESASTNQTSMYLCASSSPRVGNVLTFGAGSRLTVL.

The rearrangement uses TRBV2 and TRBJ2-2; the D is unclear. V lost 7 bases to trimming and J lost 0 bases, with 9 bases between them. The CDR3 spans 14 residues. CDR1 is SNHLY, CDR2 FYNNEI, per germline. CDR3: CASNGGTNTGELFF. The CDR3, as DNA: TGTGCCAGCAATGGCGGAACGAACACCGGGGAGCTGTTTTTT.

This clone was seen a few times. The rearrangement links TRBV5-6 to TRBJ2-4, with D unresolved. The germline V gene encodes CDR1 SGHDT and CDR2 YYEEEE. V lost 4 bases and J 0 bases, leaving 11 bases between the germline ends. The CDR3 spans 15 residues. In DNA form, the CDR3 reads TGTGCCAGCAGCCGGTCGTCACTAGCCAAAAACATTCAGTACTTC. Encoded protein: CASSRSSLAKNIQYF.

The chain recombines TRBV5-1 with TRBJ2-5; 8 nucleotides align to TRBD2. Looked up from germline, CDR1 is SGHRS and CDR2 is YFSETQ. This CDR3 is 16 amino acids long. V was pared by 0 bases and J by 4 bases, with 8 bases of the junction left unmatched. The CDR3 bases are TGCGCCAGCAGCTTGGATCCAGCGGGAGAAAGAGAGACCCAGTACTTC. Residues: CASSLDPAGERETQYF.

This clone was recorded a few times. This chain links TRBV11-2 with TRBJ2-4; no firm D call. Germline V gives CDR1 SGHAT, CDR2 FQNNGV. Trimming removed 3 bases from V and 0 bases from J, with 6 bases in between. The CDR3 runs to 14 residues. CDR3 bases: TGTGCCAGCAGCTTTACACTAGCCAAAAACATTCAGTACTTC. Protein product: CASSFTLAKNIQYF.

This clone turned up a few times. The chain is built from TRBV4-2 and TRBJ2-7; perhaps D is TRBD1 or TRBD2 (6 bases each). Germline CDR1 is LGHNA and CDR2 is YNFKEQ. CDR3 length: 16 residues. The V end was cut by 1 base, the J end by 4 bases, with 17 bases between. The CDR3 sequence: CASSQGPTGATYEQYF. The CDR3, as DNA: TGTGCCAGCAGCCAAGGCCCTACGGGGGCCACATACGAGCAGTACTTC.

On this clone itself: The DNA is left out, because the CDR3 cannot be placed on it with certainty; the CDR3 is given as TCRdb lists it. Here the CDR3 reads CSVEYVAGGIF. The chain carries TRBV29-1 and TRBJ2-1; TRBD2 is the table's D call and was not checked against the DNA. The germline V gene has CDR1 SQVTM and CDR2 ANQGSEA. Termini included, the CDR3 measures 11 amino acids.

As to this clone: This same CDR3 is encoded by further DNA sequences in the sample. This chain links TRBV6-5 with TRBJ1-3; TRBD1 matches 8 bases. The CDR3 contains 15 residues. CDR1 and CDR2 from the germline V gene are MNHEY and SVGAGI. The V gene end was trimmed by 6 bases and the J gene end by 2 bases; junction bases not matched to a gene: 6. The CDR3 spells CASSYDRGPGNTIYF. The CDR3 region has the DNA TGTGCCAGCAGCTATGACAGGGGACCTGGAAACACCATATATTTT.

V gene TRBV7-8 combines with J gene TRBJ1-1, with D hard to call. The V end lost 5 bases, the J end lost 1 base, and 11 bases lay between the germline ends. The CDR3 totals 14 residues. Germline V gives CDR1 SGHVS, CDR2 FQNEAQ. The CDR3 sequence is CASSITDPNTEAFF. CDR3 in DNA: TGTGCCAGCAGCATCACAGATCCGAACACTGAAGCTTTCTTT. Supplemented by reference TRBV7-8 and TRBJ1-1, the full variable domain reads GAGVSQSPRYKVAKRGQDVALRCDPISGHVSLFWYQQALGQGPEFLTYFQNEAQLDKSGLPSDRFFAERPEGSVSTLKIQRTQQEDSAVYLCASSITDPNTEAFFGQGTRLTVV.

The DNA of the CDR3 is TGCAGCGTTGAAGCACGGACAGGGGGTTACACTGAAGCTTTCTTT. It codes for CSVEARTGGYTEAFF. The gene calls are TRBV29-1 and TRBJ1-1, with 10 nucleotides matching TRBD1. Trimming removed 1 base from V and 3 bases from J; junction bases left unmatched: 5. The CDR3 length is 15 residues. CDR1 is SQVTM, CDR2 ANQGSEA, per germline.

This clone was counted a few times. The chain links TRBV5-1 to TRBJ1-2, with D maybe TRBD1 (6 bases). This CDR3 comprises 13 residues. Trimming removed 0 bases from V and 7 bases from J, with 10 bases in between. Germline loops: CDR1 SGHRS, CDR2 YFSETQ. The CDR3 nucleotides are TGCGCCAGCAGCTTGGAACAGGGCCCTGGCTACACCTTC. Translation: CASSLEQGPGYTF.

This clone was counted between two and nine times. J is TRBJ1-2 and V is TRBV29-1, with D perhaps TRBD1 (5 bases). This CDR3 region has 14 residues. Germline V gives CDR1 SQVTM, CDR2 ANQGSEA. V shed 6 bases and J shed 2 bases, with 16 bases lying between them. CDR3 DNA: TGCAGCGTGGACGATGACGAGGGGAACTATGGCTACACCTTC. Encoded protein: CSVDDDEGNYGYTF. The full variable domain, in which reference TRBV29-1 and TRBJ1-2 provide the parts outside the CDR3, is SAVISQKPSRDICQRGTSLTIQCQVDSQVTMMFWYRQQPGQSLTLIATANQGSEATYESGFVIDKFPISRPNLTFSTLTVSNMSPEDSSIYLCSVDDDEGNYGYTFGSGTRLTVV.

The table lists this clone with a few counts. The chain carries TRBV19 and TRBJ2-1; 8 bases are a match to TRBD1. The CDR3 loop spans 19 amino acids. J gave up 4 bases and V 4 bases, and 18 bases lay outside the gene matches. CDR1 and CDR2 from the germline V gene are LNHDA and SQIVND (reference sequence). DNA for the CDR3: TGTGCCAGTAGTAAACCGGGACTCGAAGACAGGGGCGCTTACAATGAGCAGTTCTTC. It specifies CASSKPGLEDRGAYNEQFF.

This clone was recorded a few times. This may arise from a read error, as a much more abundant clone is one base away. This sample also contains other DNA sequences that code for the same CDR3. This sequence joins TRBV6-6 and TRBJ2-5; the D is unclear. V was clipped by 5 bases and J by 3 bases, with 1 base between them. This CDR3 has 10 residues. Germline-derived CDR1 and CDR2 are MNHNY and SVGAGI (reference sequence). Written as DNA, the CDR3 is TGTGCCAGCAGTGAAGAGACCCAGTACTTC. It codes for CASSEETQYF.

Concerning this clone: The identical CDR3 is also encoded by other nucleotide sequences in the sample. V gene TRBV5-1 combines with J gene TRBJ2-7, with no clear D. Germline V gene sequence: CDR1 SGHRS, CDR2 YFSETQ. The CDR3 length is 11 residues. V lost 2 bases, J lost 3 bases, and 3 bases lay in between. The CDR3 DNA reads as TGCGCCAGCAGCTTAGACTACGAGCAGTACTTC. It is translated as CASSLDYEQYF.

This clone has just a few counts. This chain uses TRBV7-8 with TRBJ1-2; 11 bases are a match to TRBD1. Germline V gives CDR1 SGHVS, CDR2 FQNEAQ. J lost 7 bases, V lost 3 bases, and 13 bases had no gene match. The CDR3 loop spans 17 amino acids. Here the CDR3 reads CASSFSGQGAHIFGYTF. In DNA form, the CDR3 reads TGTGCCAGCAGCTTCTCAGGACAGGGGGCTCATATTTTTGGCTACACCTTC.

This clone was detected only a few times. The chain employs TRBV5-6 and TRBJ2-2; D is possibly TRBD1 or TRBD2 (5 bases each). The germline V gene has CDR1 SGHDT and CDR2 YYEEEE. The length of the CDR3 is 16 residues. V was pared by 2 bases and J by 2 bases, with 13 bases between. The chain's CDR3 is CASSFGLRDNTGELFF. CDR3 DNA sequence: TGTGCCAGCAGCTTCGGACTCCGGGACAACACCGGGGAGCTGTTTTTT.